What follows are 8 T cell receptor beta chains derived from one specimen sequenced in a study of blood T cells in healthy people across ages (dated by TCRdb to 2015 to 2017). The library relied on 5' RACE. TCRdb names Illumina HiSeq 2500 as the instrument used. A second PCR of 7 to 11 cycles was performed with a sample-barcoded 5' primer and a J-beta primer mix. TCRdb trimmed the raw reads at Q25, called clones with MiXCR and kept productive beta chains. Records with the same CDR3 protein are collapsed into one entry carrying the most frequent genes and DNA. The sample profile shows 1.5 million to 2 million distinct CDR3 sequences; 28% of them were found once. The ten largest clonotypes hold around 7.7% of the sample. Material for sequencing was blood. The receptors shown here come from a woman aged 30 to 39 in good health.

The rearrangement joins TRBV7-2 to TRBJ2-4; D not resolved. The J call may not be correct, given that the DNA end is closer to TRBJ2-7. CDR1 is SGHTA, CDR2 FQGNSA, per germline. The CDR3 has 14 amino acids. The CDR3 coding sequence is TGTGCCAGCAGCCCGGGCCCTGGTCCCAACGAGCAGTACTTC. It encodes CASSPGPGPNEQYF.

This clonotype occurred many times. The J gene is TRBJ1-4, the V gene TRBV20-1; 7 bases agree with TRBD1. The ends lost 6 bases at V and 7 bases at J; junction bases unmatched: 5. Germline V gene lookup returns CDR1 DFQATT and CDR2 SNEGSKA (reference sequence). The CDR3 is 12 residues long. The CDR3 DNA sequence: TGCAGTGCCGCAGGGGGGGGTGAAAAACTGTTTTTT. It yields the protein CSAAGGGEKLFF.

A few counts support this clonotype. The rearrangement links TRBV7-9 to TRBJ2-5, with 8 bases fitting TRBD2. The germline gives CDR1 SEHNR, CDR2 FQNEAQ (reference sequence). V trimming: 10 bases; J trimming: 2 bases; junction bases outside the gene matches: 12. The CDR3 sequence is 15 residues long. The CDR3 DNA is TGTGCCAACAGTTCGACCGGGACTAGGCAAGAGACCCAGTACTTC. Amino acids: CANSSTGTRQETQYF.

This sequence joins TRBV5-1 and TRBJ2-6; TRBD2 matches at 8 bases. The CDR3 covers 16 residues. Looked up from germline, CDR1 is SGHRS and CDR2 is YFSETQ. V was clipped by 4 bases and J by 4 bases; unmatched bases: 7. This CDR3 reads CASSPPGGAGANVLTF. As DNA, the CDR3 is TGCGCCAGCAGCCCACCGGGGGGGGCCGGGGCCAACGTCCTGACTTTC.

This clonotype came up once. The junction shows a germline mismatch at one end, possibly a read error. The J gene is TRBJ2-3, the V gene TRBV12-3 or TRBV12-4; 7 nucleotides match TRBD2. CDR3 size: 15 residues. The CDR3 here is CASSSERGSTDAQYF. In DNA form, the CDR3 reads TGTGCCAGCAGTTCCGAGCGGGGTAGCACAGATGCGCAGTATTTT.

This clonotype was seen only a few times. The chain links TRBV7-2 to TRBJ2-6; D possibly corresponds to TRBD1 (5 bases). The germline V gene encodes CDR1 SGHTA and CDR2 FQGNSA. Trimming removed 0 bases from V and 0 bases from J, with 9 bases in between. The CDR3 extends over 17 amino acids. CDR3 in DNA: TGTGCCAGCAGCTTAGCCCGACAGCCCTCTGGGGCCAACGTCCTGACTTTC. Its translation: CASSLARQPSGANVLTF. Using reference TRBV7-2 and TRBJ2-6 for the parts outside the CDR3, the full variable domain is GAGVSQSPSNKVTEKGKDVELRCDPISGHTALYWYRQSLGQGLEFLIYFQGNSAPDKSGLPSDRFSAERTGGSVSTLTIQRTQQEDSAVYLCASSLARQPSGANVLTFGAGSRLTVL.

The table lists this clonotype with many counts. This chain links TRBV29-1 with TRBJ2-7; TRBD1 or TRBD2 may be the D gene (5 bases each). The germline gives CDR1 SQVTM, CDR2 ANQGSEA. V was shortened by 4 bases and J by 0 bases, with 7 bases between the two germline ends. This CDR3 is built from 12 residues. The CDR3 DNA reads TGCAGCGTTGGGGACGGCTCCTACGAGCAGTACTTC. Residues: CSVGDGSYEQYF.

This clonotype has a handful of counts. The chain couples TRBV12-5 to TRBJ2-1, with TRBD2 matching over 9 bases. Germline values: CDR1 LGHNT, CDR2 FRNRAP. CDR3 length: 13 residues. J was trimmed by 12 bases and V by 5 bases; bases with no gene match: 8. The CDR3 sequence is CASGILAGHGQFF. The CDR3 nucleotides are TGTGCTAGTGGTATTCTAGCGGGGCATGGGCAGTTCTTC.